The 6 T cell receptor beta chains below all came from one sample that was sequenced in a study of T cell changes during pregnancy in multiple sclerosis. Produced via immunoSEQ multiplex PCR; TCRdb's table is partial and in-frame only. In the table there are over 35,000 clones, 90% of which are singletons. Specimen: CD4+ T cells from peripheral blood mononuclear cells, collected in the first trimester of pregnancy. The receptors derive from a female donor in good health, enrolled as a control in a pregnancy study.

This chain connects TRBV28 to TRBJ2-1; TRBD2 agrees at 9 bases. The length of the CDR3 is 16 residues. The J segment lost 1 base and the V segment lost 5 bases, leaving 6 bases of the junction unmatched. The germline gives CDR1 MDHEN, CDR2 SYDVKM. The chain's CDR3 is CASSPSGAYSYNEQFF. DNA for the CDR3: TGTGCCAGCAGTCCTAGCGGGGCCTATTCCTACAATGAGCAGTTCTTC.

The chain is built from TRBV11-2 and TRBJ1-2; TRBD1 is a possible D gene (6 bases). V gave up 5 bases and J gave up 0 bases, with 13 bases separating them. The CDR3 length is 15 residues. Germline V gives CDR1 SGHAT, CDR2 FQNNGV. CDR3 in amino acids: CASSDRQAPNYGYTF. The CDR3 nucleotides read TGTGCCAGCAGCGACCGACAGGCCCCTAACTATGGCTACACCTTC.

The DNA for the CDR3 is TGCGCCAGCAGGGGACAGGGGTCGATGCTCGACACCATATATTTT. Residues: CASRGQGSMLDTIYF. The chain carries TRBV4-1 and TRBJ1-3; 10 bases match TRBD1. The CDR3 is 15 amino acids. CDR1 is MGHRA, CDR2 YSYEKL, per germline. Losses at the gene ends were 6 bases for V and 8 bases for J; bases not matched to a gene: 10.

The V call is TRBV9, the J call TRBJ2-2, with D tentatively TRBD2 (6 bases). Trimming left V 1 base short and J 4 bases short, with 8 bases between. Germline CDR1 reads SGDLS; CDR2 reads YYNGEE. CDR3 length: 14 amino acids. CDR3 nucleotides: TGTGCCAGCAGCGTATACGGGGGCACCGGGGAGCTGTTTTTT. It codes for CASSVYGGTGELFF.

The rearrangement joins TRBV7-9 to TRBJ1-5, with 7 nucleotides matching TRBD1. V lost 6 bases to trimming and J lost 5 bases; unmatched junction nucleotides: 4. CDR1 and CDR2 (germline): SEHNR, FQNEAQ (reference sequence). The CDR3 is 13 residues long. This chain's CDR3 is CASRTGMDQPQHF. CDR3 in DNA: TGTGCCAGCAGGACAGGGATGGATCAGCCCCAGCATTTT.

The chain links TRBV15 to TRBJ1-4; TRBD1 is a possible D gene (6 bases). The CDR3 has 15 amino acids. The V end was cut by 3 bases, the J end by 8 bases, with 16 bases between. Germline assignment: CDR1 LNHNV and CDR2 YYDKDF (reference sequence). The CDR3 region is CATSREVGQKEKLFF. The CDR3 DNA follows: TGTGCCACCAGCAGGGAAGTAGGACAGAAGGAAAAACTGTTTTTT.